The next 5 T cell receptor beta chains were all read from a single sample in a study of T cell clones after liver transplantation (dated by TCRdb to about 2019). To prepare the library, the immunoSEQ multiplex PCR assay was applied. Held by TCRdb, this immuneACCESS table contains in-frame sequences only and omits some clones. Under half of the omission traces to an unresolved V gene where checked; the cause of the rest is unknown. Within this sample are about 70,000 clones, with roughly 80% of them counted one time only. Together, the top ten hold roughly 0.87% of the sample. The starting material was CD4+ T cells from blood, obtained 12 months after liver transplant. The source of these receptors is a human patient who received a liver transplant. After transplantation, some T cells may belong to the graft donor instead of the recipient.

The rearrangement links TRBV10-3 to TRBJ2-1; 8 nucleotides align to TRBD2. The V segment lost 1 base and the J segment 4 bases; nucleotides outside the gene matches: 12. This CDR3 has 18 residues. Germline loops: CDR1 ENHRY, CDR2 SYGVKD. The CDR3 DNA follows: TGTGCCATCAGTGAGTTTAGCGGGGCCCCCGGATCTTACAATGAGCAGTTCTTC. Its translation: CAISEFSGAPGSYNEQFF.

The rearrangement joins TRBV4-3 to TRBJ2-1; TRBD2 might be the D (5 bases). CDR3 length: 13 residues. The germline V gene encodes CDR1 LGHNA and CDR2 YSLEER. V lost 3 bases and J 10 bases, leaving 13 bases between the germline ends. The CDR3 region has the DNA TGCGCCAGCAGCCAGACTAAGAAGGGCGAGCAGTTCTTC. It yields the protein CASSQTKKGEQFF.

The V gene is TRBV9, the J gene TRBJ2-3; a possible D gene is TRBD2 (7 bases). V lost 0 bases and J 4 bases, leaving 15 bases between the germline ends. Per germline, CDR1 SGDLS and CDR2 YYNGEE. The CDR3 loop spans 16 amino acids. The CDR3 loop is CASSVGGGEWADTQYF. CDR3 coding DNA: TGTGCCAGCAGCGTAGGGGGGGGCGAATGGGCAGATACGCAGTATTTT.

The genes are TRBV14 and TRBJ1-1; TRBD1 might be the D (5 bases). V lost 4 bases, J lost 4 bases, and 22 bases lay in between. Germline values: CDR1 SGHDN, CDR2 FVKESK. The CDR3 runs to 17 residues. The CDR3 nucleotides are TGTGCCAGCAGCCGCCAGCCGGGGGACTTATTTTTCACTGAAGCTTTCTTT. Amino acid sequence: CASSRQPGDLFFTEAFF.

The sample holds one count of this clone. The chain combines TRBV15 with TRBJ1-2; TRBD1 agrees at 10 bases. The CDR3 has 16 amino acids. Germline V gene lookup returns CDR1 LNHNV and CDR2 YYDKDF (reference sequence). J was trimmed by 4 bases and V by 1 base; bases with no gene match: 6. The CDR3 region has the DNA TGTGCCACCAGCAGAGTGAGGACAGGGGGGAGCTATGGCTACACCTTC. Translating it yields CATSRVRTGGSYGYTF.